Each of the 4 T cell receptor beta chains below was sequenced from the same sample in a study of Ad26.COV2.S vaccination and SARS-CoV-2 variants. TCRdb's table, derived via immunoSEQ multiplex PCR, lists solely in-frame clones and lacks some. The sample gives more than 300,000 clones, less than 90% of which show up once; around 6.4% is in the top ten. Stated treatment: some 20 received Ad26.COV2.S at low or high dose, single or two shots; roughly five received placebo; per-sample allocation not given. The study sampled participants on day 63 after the first vaccine or placebo injection. This sample comprised peripheral blood, obtained in a trial of Ad26.COV2.S vaccine versus placebo. Receptor source: a person aged 18-60 years who received the Ad26.COV2.S COVID-19 vaccine or a placebo.

This chain links TRBV28 with TRBJ1-6; no clear D. Germline CDR1 reads MDHEN; CDR2 reads SYDVKM. The CDR3 totals 11 residues. Between the trimmed V and J ends, which lost 6 bases and 13 bases, there was a span of 10 bases. For the CDR3, the DNA is TGTGCCAGCAGCTCCCCTTCCCCCCTCCACTTT. Translating gives CASSSPSPLHF.

The chain recombines TRBV7-6 with TRBJ1-5; weak D call: TRBD1 (5 bases). This CDR3 contains 15 residues. Germline V lookup: CDR1 SGHVS, CDR2 FNYEAQ. V was cut by 5 bases and J by 8 bases, with 19 bases left in between. CDR3 amino acids: CASSPVLGLREPQHF. CDR3 coding DNA: TGTGCCAGCAGCCCTGTACTGGGGCTTAGGGAGCCCCAGCATTTT.

This rearrangement joins TRBV19 to TRBJ1-1; D is perhaps TRBD1 (5 bases). The CDR3 has 16 amino acids. Germline CDR1 and CDR2: LNHDA and SQIVND (reference sequence). Trimming pared 7 bases from V and 0 bases from J, leaving 18 bases between. The CDR3 nucleotides are TGTGCCAGTACCAAGACATCGGGACGGCTGAACACTGAAGCTTTCTTT. Amino acids: CASTKTSGRLNTEAFF.

This clone was seen just once. The V call is TRBV5-6, the J call TRBJ1-3; maybe TRBD1 (6 bases). Trimming took off 1 base at V and 1 base at J, with 12 bases between the two ends. CDR3 length: 16 residues. Per the germline V gene, CDR1 is SGHDT and CDR2 is YYEEEE. The CDR3 spells CASSLQGIESGNTIYF. CDR3 nucleotides: TGTGCCAGCAGCTTGCAGGGGATAGAATCTGGAAACACCATATATTTT.